This passage covers 25 T cell receptor beta chains from one sample sequenced in a study of CD8+ T cells in alopecia areata. As the sequencing template, cDNA was produced by extracting RNA and reverse transcribing it. TCRdb's table, derived via immunoSEQ multiplex PCR, lists solely in-frame clones and lacks some. The repertoire holds 220,000 or so clones, with 50% to 65% as singletons. This specimen consisted of CD4+ T cells sorted from blood, obtained at week 0. Receptors originate from a human donor with alopecia areata.

J is TRBJ1-2 and V is TRBV7-2; D is uncertain. CDR3 length: 14 amino acids. The V and J ends lost 3 bases and 8 bases respectively, with 16 bases between them. Germline V gives CDR1 SGHTA, CDR2 FQGNSA. The CDR3 nucleotides are TGTGCCAGCAGCTTGCGGACGGATCCCTCAGGCTACACCTTC. This encodes CASSLRTDPSGYTF.

V gene TRBV6-5 combines with J gene TRBJ1-2; 7 bases match TRBD1. The length of the CDR3 is 15 residues. Trimming took 5 bases from V and 5 from J; bases not matched to a gene: 11. Germline V gene data show CDR1 as MNHEY and CDR2 as SVGAGI. For the CDR3, the DNA is TGTGCCAGCAGTCCCGGGACAGCGAATGGGTATGGCTACACCTTC. Amino acid sequence: CASSPGTANGYGYTF.

The chain is built from TRBV5-1 and TRBJ2-7, with a weak D call TRBD2 (5 bases). Germline V gene lookup returns CDR1 SGHRS and CDR2 YFSETQ. The CDR3 has 14 residues. V was pared by 3 bases and J by 4 bases, with 14 bases between. CDR3: CASSSRTDSYEQYF. DNA for the CDR3: TGCGCCAGCAGCTCACGGACGGACTCTTACGAGCAGTACTTC.

This rearrangement joins TRBV30 to TRBJ1-1, with D possibly matching TRBD1 (5 bases). The germline V gene encodes CDR1 GTSNPN and CDR2 SVGIG (reference sequence). The CDR3 has 17 amino acids. V was clipped by 2 bases and J by 5 bases, with 24 bases between them. This CDR3 reads CAWSYIGTPGWGTEAFF. CDR3 sequence (DNA): TGTGCCTGGAGTTACATAGGGACTCCAGGATGGGGAACTGAAGCTTTCTTT.

This sequence joins TRBV2 and TRBJ1-1, with D uncertain. Germline V gene sequence: CDR1 SNHLY, CDR2 FYNNEI. Trimming removed 5 bases from V and 1 base from J, with 11 bases in between. The CDR3 covers 14 residues. CDR3 residues: CASSFSRQNTEAFF. CDR3 sequence (DNA): TGTGCCAGCAGTTTTAGCAGGCAGAACACTGAAGCTTTCTTT.

V is TRBV7-6 and J is TRBJ1-1; D unresolved. Trimming cost V 1 base and J 7 bases, with 16 bases left between them. Germline V gene sequence: CDR1 SGHVS, CDR2 FNYEAQ. The CDR3 is 15 amino acids. The CDR3 nucleotides read TGTGCCAGCAGCTTAGAATACGGACGGAAGTTTGAAGCTTTCTTT. Translating gives CASSLEYGRKFEAFF. Using reference TRBV7-6 and TRBJ1-1 for the parts outside the CDR3, the full variable domain is GAGVSQSPRYKVTKRGQDVALRCDPISGHVSLYWYRQALGQGPEFLTYFNYEAQQDKSGLPNDRFSAERPEGSISTLTIQRTEQRDSAMYRCASSLEYGRKFEAFFGQGTRLTVV.

DNA of the CDR3: TGCGCCAGCAGCCAAGGTAGCTTGAAATACAATGAGCAGTTCTTC. This sequence encodes CASSQGSLKYNEQFF. The chain is built from TRBV4-1 and TRBJ2-1, with no clear D. Germline V gene lookup returns CDR1 MGHRA and CDR2 YSYEKL. The CDR3 spans 15 residues. V lost 1 base and J lost 4, with 11 bases in between.

The genes are TRBV6-5 and TRBJ2-7, with a weak D call TRBD1 (5 bases). The CDR3 is 13 residues long. Per the germline V gene, CDR1 is MNHEY and CDR2 is SVGAGI. Between the trimmed V and J ends, which lost 2 bases and 5 bases, there was a span of 10 bases. CDR3 bases: TGTGCCAGCAGTTACGCCCCCAGGGACGAGCAGTACTTC. Amino acid sequence: CASSYAPRDEQYF.

In nucleotides, the CDR3 is TGTGCCAGCAGTACGTCTGCGGGAGCAAATACGCAGTATTTT. Amino acids: CASSTSAGANTQYF. The gene calls are TRBV6-6 and TRBJ2-3; 7 bases match TRBD2. Germline-derived CDR1 and CDR2 are MNHNY and SVGAGI (reference sequence). The ends lost 5 bases at V and 7 bases at J; junction bases unmatched: 9. The CDR3 extends over 14 amino acids.

This rearrangement joins TRBV5-4 to TRBJ2-2; possible D gene TRBD1, 5 bases. The ends were cut back, 0 bases at V and 2 bases at J, with 8 bases in the middle. Germline V gene lookup returns CDR1 SGHNT and CDR2 YYREEE (reference sequence). There are 15 residues in the CDR3. The CDR3 coding sequence is TGTGCCAGCAGCTTGGGACAGTCTAACACCGGGGAGCTGTTTTTT. This sequence encodes CASSLGQSNTGELFF.

This clone appeared a single time. The genes are TRBV4-1 and TRBJ1-2, with 9 bases that match TRBD1. Losses at the gene ends were 3 bases for V and 3 bases for J; bases not matched to a gene: 11. Germline CDR1 is MGHRA and CDR2 is YSYEKL. This CDR3 has 17 residues. In nucleotides, the CDR3 is TGCGCCAGCAGCCAGGAAGGGACAGGGAGATCTTACTATGGCTACACCTTC. It encodes CASSQEGTGRSYYGYTF.

V usage is TRBV10-3 and J usage is TRBJ2-1, with 10 bases matching TRBD1. Trimming cost V 4 bases and J 6 bases; bases outside gene matches: 3. The V gene's germline CDR1 is ENHRY and CDR2 SYGVKD. The CDR3 has 14 amino acids. The CDR3 loop reads CAISVGTGVNEQFF. The CDR3 DNA is TGTGCCATCAGTGTCGGGACAGGGGTCAATGAGCAGTTCTTC.

This chain uses TRBV4-1 with TRBJ1-5; no definite D call. The V gene lost 1 base and the J gene lost 0 bases, with 4 bases spanning the gap. There are 14 residues in the CDR3. Germline assignment: CDR1 MGHRA and CDR2 YSYEKL. The CDR3 DNA follows: TGCGCCAGCAGCCAAGCTCTTAGCAATCAGCCCCAGCATTTT. It codes for CASSQALSNQPQHF.

There are a few counts of this clone. The chain links TRBV27 to TRBJ1-2, with TRBD1 matching over 10 bases. The CDR3 has 15 residues. The J segment lost 4 bases and the V segment lost 9 bases, leaving 11 bases of the junction unmatched. The germline V gene encodes CDR1 MNHEY and CDR2 SMNVEV (reference sequence). CDR3 nucleotides: TGTGCCAGTAGACAGGGGGCCCCGGTAACCTATGGCTACACCTTC. Protein: CASRQGAPVTYGYTF.

The V call is TRBV7-9, the J call TRBJ1-2, with 7 nucleotides matching TRBD1. V was pared by 6 bases and J by 3 bases, with 4 bases of the junction left unmatched. Germline CDR1 and CDR2: SEHNR and FQNEAQ (reference sequence). CDR3 length: 13 residues. CDR3 loop: CASRQGIDYGYTF. CDR3 in DNA: TGTGCCAGCAGACAGGGGATAGACTATGGCTACACCTTC.

This sequence joins TRBV5-1 and TRBJ1-1; D not resolved. The CDR3 spans 15 residues. Looked up from germline, CDR1 is SGHRS and CDR2 is YFSETQ. The V end lost 0 bases, the J end lost 1 base, and 10 bases lay between the germline ends. CDR3 in DNA: TGCGCCAGCAGCTTGGATTCTCCGGGGAACACTGAAGCTTTCTTT. Encoded protein: CASSLDSPGNTEAFF.

This clone has just a few counts. V gene TRBV7-9 combines with J gene TRBJ2-1, with 7 bases identical to TRBD1. The CDR3 is 14 residues long. Germline loops: CDR1 SEHNR, CDR2 FQNEAQ (reference sequence). The trim removed 1 base at V and 15 bases at J, leaving 12 bases unmatched. CDR3 coding DNA: TGTGCCAGCAGCTTAGGGACAGGCCGTGCCAGACGGTTCTTC. This codes for CASSLGTGRARRFF.

The chain combines TRBV5-1 with TRBJ2-3, with D perhaps matching TRBD1 (6 bases). Trimming took 4 bases from V and 6 from J, leaving 18 bases between them. The CDR3 is made up of 15 amino acids. Looked up from germline, CDR1 is SGHRS and CDR2 is YFSETQ. The CDR3 DNA sequence: TGCGCCAGCAGCCAGACTCCGGGACAAAGGGATACGCAGTATTTT. It yields the protein CASSQTPGQRDTQYF.

The V call is TRBV18, the J call TRBJ2-7; no reliable D call. Looked up from germline, CDR1 is KGHSH and CDR2 is LQKENI. Trimming stripped 1 base from V and 4 bases from J, with 11 bases between. This CDR3 region has 14 residues. The chain's CDR3 is CASSPQATNYEQYF. In DNA, the CDR3 is TGTGCCAGCTCACCACAGGCGACCAATTACGAGCAGTACTTC.

In this sample, this clone turned up a few times. The chain recombines TRBV19 with TRBJ2-1; D is uncertain. CDR1 is LNHDA, CDR2 SQIVND, per germline (reference sequence). V was trimmed by 0 bases and J by 7 bases, leaving 19 bases between them. The CDR3 consists of 17 residues. This chain's CDR3 is CASSIETGRGPLNEQFF. CDR3 sequence (DNA): TGTGCCAGTAGTATAGAGACGGGTCGCGGCCCCTTGAATGAGCAGTTCTTC.

The genes are TRBV6-6 and TRBJ2-7; 7 nucleotides align to TRBD1. This CDR3 contains 14 residues. CDR1 is MNHNY and CDR2 is SVGAGI in the germline V gene (reference sequence). V lost 6 bases to trimming and J lost 6 bases; unmatched junction nucleotides: 11. The CDR3 DNA is TGTGCCAGCAGCCGAGGACAGGTTGTCTCCGAGCAGTACTTC. This gives the protein CASSRGQVVSEQYF.

This clone was counted between two and nine times. Distinct nucleotide sequences in the sample also encode this CDR3. The rearrangement links TRBV5-1 to TRBJ1-1; TRBD1 is a possible D gene (5 bases). The length of the CDR3 is 14 residues. Germline V gene sequence: CDR1 SGHRS, CDR2 YFSETQ. The V gene lost 0 bases and the J gene lost 1 base, with 7 bases spanning the gap. CDR3 region: CASSLEGTNTEAFF. Written as DNA, the CDR3 is TGCGCCAGCAGCTTGGAAGGGACGAACACTGAAGCTTTCTTT.

The rearrangement uses TRBV5-6 and TRBJ2-4; possibly TRBD1 for D (6 bases). The V gene's germline CDR1 is SGHDT and CDR2 YYEEEE. The CDR3 extends over 16 amino acids. Trimming cost V 2 bases and J 7 bases, with 19 bases left between them. The CDR3 bases are TGTGCCAGCAGCTTAACATACAATGTGAGGGGGAACATTCAGTACTTC. It yields the protein CASSLTYNVRGNIQYF. Based on the CDR3 plus reference TRBV5-6 and TRBJ2-4, the full variable domain is DAGVTQSPTHLIKTRGQQVTLRCSPKSGHDTVSWYQQALGQGPQFIFQYYEEEERQRGNFPDRFSGHQFPNYSSELNVNALLLGDSALYLCASSLTYNVRGNIQYFGAGTRLSVL.

This clone was detected once. The chain joins TRBV30 to TRBJ1-2; D gene uncertain. The V end lost 0 bases, the J end lost 8 bases, and 13 bases lay between the germline ends. Germline V gene data show CDR1 as GTSNPN and CDR2 as SVGIG (reference sequence). The CDR3 is made up of 13 amino acids. CDR3 sequence reads: CAWSVGSADGYTF. The CDR3 DNA follows: TGTGCCTGGAGTGTTGGCTCGGCAGACGGCTACACCTTC.

The rearrangement links TRBV6-5 to TRBJ2-6; D possibly matches TRBD1 or TRBD2 (5 bases each). V shed 11 bases and J shed 0 bases, with 14 bases lying between them. This CDR3 is built from 15 residues. The germline V gene has CDR1 MNHEY and CDR2 SVGAGI. Here the CDR3 reads CASQGESSGANVLTF. The CDR3 nucleotides read TGTGCCTCGCAAGGGGAGAGCTCTGGGGCCAACGTCCTGACTTTC.